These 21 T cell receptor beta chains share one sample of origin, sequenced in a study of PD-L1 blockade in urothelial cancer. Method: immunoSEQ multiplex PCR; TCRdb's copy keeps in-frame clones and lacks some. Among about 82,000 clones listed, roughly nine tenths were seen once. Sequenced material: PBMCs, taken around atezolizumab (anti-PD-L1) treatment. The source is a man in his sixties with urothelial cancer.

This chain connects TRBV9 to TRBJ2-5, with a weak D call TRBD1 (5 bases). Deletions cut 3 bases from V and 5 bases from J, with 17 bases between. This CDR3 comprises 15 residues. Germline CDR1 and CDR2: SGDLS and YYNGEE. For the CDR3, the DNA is TGTGCCAGCAGCGCCGGACAAAGGGCAGGGGAGACCCAGTACTTC. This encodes CASSAGQRAGETQYF.

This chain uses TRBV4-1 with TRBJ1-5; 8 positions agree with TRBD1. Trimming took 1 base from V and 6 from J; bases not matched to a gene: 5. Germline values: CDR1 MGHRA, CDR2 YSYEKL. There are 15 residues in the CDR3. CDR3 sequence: CASSQGQGAGQPQHF. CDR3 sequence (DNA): TGCGCCAGCAGCCAAGGTCAGGGGGCGGGTCAGCCCCAGCATTTT.

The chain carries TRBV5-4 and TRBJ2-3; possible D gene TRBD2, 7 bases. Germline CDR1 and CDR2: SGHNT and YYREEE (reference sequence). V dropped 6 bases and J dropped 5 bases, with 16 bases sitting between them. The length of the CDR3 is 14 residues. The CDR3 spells CASNRGGAEDTQYF. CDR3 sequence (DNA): TGTGCCAGCAATAGGGGGGGGGCGGAAGATACGCAGTATTTT.

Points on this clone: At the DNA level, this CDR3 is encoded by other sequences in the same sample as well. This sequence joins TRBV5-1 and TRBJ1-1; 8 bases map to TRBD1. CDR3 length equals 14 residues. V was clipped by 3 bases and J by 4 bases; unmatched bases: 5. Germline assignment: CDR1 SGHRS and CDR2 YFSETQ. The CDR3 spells CASSSLTGGTEAFF. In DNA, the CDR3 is TGCGCCAGCAGCTCACTCACAGGGGGCACTGAAGCTTTCTTT.

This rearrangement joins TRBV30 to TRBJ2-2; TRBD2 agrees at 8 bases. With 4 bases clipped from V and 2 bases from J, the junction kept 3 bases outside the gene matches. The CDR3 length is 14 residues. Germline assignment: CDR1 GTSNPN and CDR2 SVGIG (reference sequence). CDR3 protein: CAWTGGYNTGELFF. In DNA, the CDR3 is TGTGCCTGGACGGGGGGGTACAACACCGGGGAGCTGTTTTTT.

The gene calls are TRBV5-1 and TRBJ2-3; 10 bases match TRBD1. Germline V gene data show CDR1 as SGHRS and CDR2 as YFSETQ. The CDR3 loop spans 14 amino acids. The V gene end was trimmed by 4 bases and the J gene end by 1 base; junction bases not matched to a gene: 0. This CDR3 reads CASSGTGGTDTQYF. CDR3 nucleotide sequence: TGCGCCAGCAGCGGGACAGGGGGCACAGATACGCAGTATTTT.

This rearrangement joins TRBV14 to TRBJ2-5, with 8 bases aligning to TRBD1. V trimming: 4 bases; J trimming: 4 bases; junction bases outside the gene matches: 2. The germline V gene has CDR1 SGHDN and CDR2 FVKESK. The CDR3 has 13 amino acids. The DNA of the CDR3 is TGTGCCAGCAGCCGACAGGGGCGAGAGACCCAGTACTTC. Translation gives CASSRQGRETQYF.

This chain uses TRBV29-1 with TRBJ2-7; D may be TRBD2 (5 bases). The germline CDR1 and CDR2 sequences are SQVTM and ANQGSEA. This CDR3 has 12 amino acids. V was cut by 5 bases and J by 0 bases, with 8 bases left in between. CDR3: CSVTGNSYEQYF. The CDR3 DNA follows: TGCAGCGTTACGGGGAACTCCTACGAGCAGTACTTC.

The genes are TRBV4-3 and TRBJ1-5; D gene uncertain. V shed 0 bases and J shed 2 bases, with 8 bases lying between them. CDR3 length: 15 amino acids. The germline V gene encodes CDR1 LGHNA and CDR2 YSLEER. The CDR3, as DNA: TGCGCCAGCAGCCAAGATCTAATGGGCAATCAGCCCCAGCATTTT. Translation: CASSQDLMGNQPQHF.

For the CDR3, the DNA is TGTGCCAGCAGCTTAGTTGAGGGACTAGCGGGCAATGAGCAGTTCTTC. This gives the protein CASSLVEGLAGNEQFF. The chain couples TRBV7-2 to TRBJ2-1, with TRBD2 matching over 12 bases. Germline trimming cut 1 base from V and 6 bases from J; bases unmatched to any gene: 4. CDR1 and CDR2 (germline): SGHTA, FQGNSA. The CDR3 is 16 residues long.

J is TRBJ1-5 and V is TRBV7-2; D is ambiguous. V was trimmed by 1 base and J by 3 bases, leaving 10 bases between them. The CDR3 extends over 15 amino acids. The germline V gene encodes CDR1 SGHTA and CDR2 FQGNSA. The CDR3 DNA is TGTGCCAGCAGCTTAGTTCGAGGTAACAATCAGCCCCAGCATTTT. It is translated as CASSLVRGNNQPQHF.

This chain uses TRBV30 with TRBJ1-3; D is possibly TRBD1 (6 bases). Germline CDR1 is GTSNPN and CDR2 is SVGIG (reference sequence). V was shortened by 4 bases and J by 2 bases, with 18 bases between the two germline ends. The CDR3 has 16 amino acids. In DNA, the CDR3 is TGTGCCTGGAATTTAAGCGGGGGGCGCCCTGGAAACACCATATATTTT. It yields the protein CAWNLSGGRPGNTIYF.

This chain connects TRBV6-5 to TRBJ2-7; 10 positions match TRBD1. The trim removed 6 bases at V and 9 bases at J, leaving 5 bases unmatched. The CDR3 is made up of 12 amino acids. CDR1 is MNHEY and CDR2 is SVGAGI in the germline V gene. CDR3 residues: CASRPTGGGQYF. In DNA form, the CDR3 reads TGTGCCAGCAGACCGACAGGGGGCGGGCAGTACTTC.

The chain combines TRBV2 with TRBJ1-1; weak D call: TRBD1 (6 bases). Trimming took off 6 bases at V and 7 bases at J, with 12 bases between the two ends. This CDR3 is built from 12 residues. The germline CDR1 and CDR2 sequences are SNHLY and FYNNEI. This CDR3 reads CASSEQGLEAFF. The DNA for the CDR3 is TGTGCCAGCAGCGAACAGGGACTTGAAGCTTTCTTT.

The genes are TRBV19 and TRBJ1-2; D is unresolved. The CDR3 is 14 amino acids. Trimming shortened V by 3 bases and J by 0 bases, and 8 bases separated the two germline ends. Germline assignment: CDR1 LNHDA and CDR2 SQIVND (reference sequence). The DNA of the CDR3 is TGTGCCAGTAGTATCGGTAACTCTAACTATGGCTACACCTTC. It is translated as CASSIGNSNYGYTF.

The CDR3: CASSPRGRLSSYEQYF. The CDR3 DNA sequence: TGTGCCAGCTCACCACGAGGCAGATTGAGCTCCTACGAGCAGTACTTC. V gene TRBV18 combines with J gene TRBJ2-7, with D hard to call. Germline CDR1 is KGHSH and CDR2 is LQKENI. The CDR3 sequence is 16 residues long. Trimming pared 1 base from V and 0 bases from J, leaving 13 bases between.

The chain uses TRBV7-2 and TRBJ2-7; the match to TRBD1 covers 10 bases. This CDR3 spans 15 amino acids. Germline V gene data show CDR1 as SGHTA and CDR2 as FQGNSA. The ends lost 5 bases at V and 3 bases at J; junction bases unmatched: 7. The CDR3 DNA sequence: TGTGCCAGCAGCCGACGGACAGGGGGTCTCTACGAGCAGTACTTC. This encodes CASSRRTGGLYEQYF.

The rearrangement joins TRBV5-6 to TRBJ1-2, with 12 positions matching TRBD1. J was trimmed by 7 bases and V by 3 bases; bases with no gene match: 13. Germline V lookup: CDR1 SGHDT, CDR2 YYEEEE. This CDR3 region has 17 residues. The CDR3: CASSSPGQGAYRLGYTF. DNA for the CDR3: TGTGCCAGCAGCTCACCGGGACAGGGGGCGTACAGACTTGGCTACACCTTC.

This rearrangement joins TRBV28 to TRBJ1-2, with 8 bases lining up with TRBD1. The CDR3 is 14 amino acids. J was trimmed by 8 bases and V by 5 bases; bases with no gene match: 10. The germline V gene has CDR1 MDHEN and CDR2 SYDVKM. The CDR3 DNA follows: TGTGCCAGCAGTCTTGGACAGGGAGAGGGGGGCTACACCTTC. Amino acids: CASSLGQGEGGYTF.

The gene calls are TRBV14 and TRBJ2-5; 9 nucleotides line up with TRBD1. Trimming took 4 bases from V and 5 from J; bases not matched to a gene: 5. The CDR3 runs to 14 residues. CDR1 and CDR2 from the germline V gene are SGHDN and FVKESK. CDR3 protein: CASSPNRGRETQYF. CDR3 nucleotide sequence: TGTGCCAGCAGCCCGAACAGGGGGCGGGAGACCCAGTACTTC.

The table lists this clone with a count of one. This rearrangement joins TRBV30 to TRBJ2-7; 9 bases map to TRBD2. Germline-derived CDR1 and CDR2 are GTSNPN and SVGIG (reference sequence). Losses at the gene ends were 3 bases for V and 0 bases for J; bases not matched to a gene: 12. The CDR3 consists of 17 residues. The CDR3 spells CAWSPARSGGLSYEQYF. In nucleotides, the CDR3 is TGTGCCTGGAGCCCTGCTCGCAGCGGGGGGCTCTCCTACGAGCAGTACTTC.